This T cell receptor (beta chain) was documented in a study of T-cell memory formation after mild COVID-19. 5'RACE with constant-segment primers built TCRalpha and TCRbeta cDNA libraries with UMIs. MiXCR, applied by TCRdb to the 5' RACE reads, yields one record per CDR3 protein. This table has under 300,000 distinct CDR3 sequences, 15% to 20% appearing once. Findings and limits, study-wide: A subset of responding clones appeared in pre-infection memory, suggesting cross-reactive memory joined. Clones contracting day 15 to 85 were balanced CD4/CD8; later expanders leaned CD4+. Clones that contracted clustered mainly in CM and EM if CD4+ and in EMRA if CD8+.

This clonotype was counted only a few times. The antigen remains undetermined. V dropped 1 base and J dropped 6 bases, with 17 bases sitting between them. Germline V gives CDR1 SGHTA, CDR2 FQGTGA. The CDR3 totals 16 residues. This chain connects TRBV7-3 to TRBJ2-3, with D perhaps given as TRBD1 or TRBD2 (5 bases each). This TCR derives from a man between 18 and 35 years old who had mild COVID-19 (a few samples of this study predate the infection). Cell type and time point are not known. Sequencing used PBMCs or a T cell subset sorted from them (not recorded which). The CDR3 here is CASSLSRDGSGDTQYF. In DNA, the CDR3 is TGTGCCAGCAGCTTAAGCCGGGACGGTTCAGGGGATACGCAGTATTTT.